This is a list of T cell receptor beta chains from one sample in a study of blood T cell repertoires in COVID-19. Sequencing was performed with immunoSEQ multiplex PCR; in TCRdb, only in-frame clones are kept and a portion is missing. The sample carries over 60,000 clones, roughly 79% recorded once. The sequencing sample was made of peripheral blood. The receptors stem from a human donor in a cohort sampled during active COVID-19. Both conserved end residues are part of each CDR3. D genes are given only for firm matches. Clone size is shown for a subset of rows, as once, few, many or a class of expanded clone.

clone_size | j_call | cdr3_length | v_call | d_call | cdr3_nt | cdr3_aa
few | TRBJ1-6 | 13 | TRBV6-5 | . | TGTGCCAGCAGTTCTCAGGGTCATTCACCCCTCCACTTT | CASSSQGHSPLHF
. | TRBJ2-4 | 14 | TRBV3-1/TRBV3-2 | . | TGTGCCAGCAGCCACTCGGGTGTAGGAGGCATTCAGTACTTC | CASSHSGVGGIQYF
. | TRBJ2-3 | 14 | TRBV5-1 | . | TGCGCCAGCAGCTCGAAAGGGGATCGAGATACGCAGTATTTT | CASSSKGDRDTQYF
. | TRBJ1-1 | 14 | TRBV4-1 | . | TGCGCCAGCAGCCAAGGCCATAGGAACACTGAAGCTTTCTTT | CASSQGHRNTEAFF
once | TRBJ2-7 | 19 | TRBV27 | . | TGTGCCAGCAGAAACGAACCGGGACATCAGTTAGGTCAGGGTTACGAGCAGTACTTC | CASRNEPGHQLGQGYEQYF
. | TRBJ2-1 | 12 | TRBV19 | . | TGTGCCAGTAGTGCAGGGGTGTATGAGCAGTTCTTC | CASSAGVYEQFF
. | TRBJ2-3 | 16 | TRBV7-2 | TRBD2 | TGTGCCAGCAGCTTGGGACTAGCGGGGAGCACAGATACGCAGTATTTT | CASSLGLAGSTDTQYF
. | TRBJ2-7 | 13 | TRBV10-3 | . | TGTGCCATCAGCTCCGGGCTCGGGGACGAGCAGTACTTC | CAISSGLGDEQYF
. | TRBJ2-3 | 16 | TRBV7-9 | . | TGTGCCAGCAGCTTATTAGCTGGTGCGAGCACAGATACGCAGTATTTT | CASSLLAGASTDTQYF
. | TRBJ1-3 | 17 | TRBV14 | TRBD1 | TGTGCCAGCAGCCAAGTGCGGTCAGGGGGCACTGGAAACACCATATATTTT | CASSQVRSGGTGNTIYF
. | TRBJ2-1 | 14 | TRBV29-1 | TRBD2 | TGCAGCGGTTATAGCGGGAGGGCTAACAATGAGCAGTTCTTC | CSGYSGRANNEQFF
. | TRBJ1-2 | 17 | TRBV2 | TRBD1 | TGTGCCAGCAGTGAAGTCGCGGCCTACCAGGGGGCCGGTGGCTACACCTTC | CASSEVAAYQGAGGYTF
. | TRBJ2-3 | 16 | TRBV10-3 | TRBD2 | TGTGCCATCAGCGAGGGGAGCGGGGGCATTACAGATACGCAGTATTTT | CAISEGSGGITDTQYF
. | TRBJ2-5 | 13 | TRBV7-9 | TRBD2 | TGTGCCAGCAGCCGGGGGGGTTCGGAGACCCAGTACTTC | CASSRGGSETQYF
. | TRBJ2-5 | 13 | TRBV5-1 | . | TGCGCCAGCAGCCCGGGGGTGTCAGAGACCCAGTACTTC | CASSPGVSETQYF
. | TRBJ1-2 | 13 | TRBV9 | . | TGTGCCAGCAACAATGGGGCCAGCTATGGCTACACCTTC | CASNNGASYGYTF
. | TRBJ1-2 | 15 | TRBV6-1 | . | TGTGCCAGCAGTGATCGTTGGGCAGGGAGGGATGGCTACACCTTC | CASSDRWAGRDGYTF
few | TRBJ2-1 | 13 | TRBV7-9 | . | TGTGCCAGCAGCCTCGAGCAGGGGACCGAGCAGTTCTTC | CASSLEQGTEQFF
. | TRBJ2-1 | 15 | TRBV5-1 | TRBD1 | TGCGCCAGCAGCCCGGGACAGGGCCTGGGCAATGAGCAGTTCTTC | CASSPGQGLGNEQFF
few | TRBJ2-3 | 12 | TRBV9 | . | TGTGCCAGCAGCGACTATACAGATACGCAGTATTTT | CASSDYTDTQYF
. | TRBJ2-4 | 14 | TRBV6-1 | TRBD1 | TGTGCCAGCAGTGAAACGGAAGGGGGCCACATTCAGTACTTC | CASSETEGGHIQYF
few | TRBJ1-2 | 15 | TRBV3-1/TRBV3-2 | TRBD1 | TGTGCCAGCAGCCAAGATCGACAGGGGTTAGGTGGCTACACCTTC | CASSQDRQGLGGYTF
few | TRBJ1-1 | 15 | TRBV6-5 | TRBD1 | TGTGCCACCACCCGGGGACAGGGGGCGAACACTGAAGCTTTCTTT | CATTRGQGANTEAFF
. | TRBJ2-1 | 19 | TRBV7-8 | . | TGTGCCAGCAGCTTAGTGGGGACTGGGAGCGTGGATAGAGTCGATGAGCAGTTCTTC | CASSLVGTGSVDRVDEQFF
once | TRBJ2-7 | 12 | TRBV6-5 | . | TGTGCCAGCAGATCACCGGGTGGCGAGCAGTACTTC | CASRSPGGEQYF
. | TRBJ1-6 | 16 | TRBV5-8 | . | TGTGCCAGCAGCTTTACGGACAGCCTACTCAATTCACCCCTCCACTTT | CASSFTDSLLNSPLHF
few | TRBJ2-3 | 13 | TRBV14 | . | TGTGCCAGCAGCCAAGGGCCAGGAGATACGCAGTATTTT | CASSQGPGDTQYF
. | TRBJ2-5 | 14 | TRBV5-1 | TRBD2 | TGCGCCAGCAGCCCAGCGGGAGCCCAAGAGACCCAGTACTTC | CASSPAGAQETQYF
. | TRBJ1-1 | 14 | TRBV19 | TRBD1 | TGTGCCAGTAGTTCCGGACAGGGACCAACTGAAGCTTTCTTT | CASSSGQGPTEAFF
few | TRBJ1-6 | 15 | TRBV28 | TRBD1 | TGTGCCAGCAGTTTTTCCCGGGACAGGGTTTCACCCCTCCACTTT | CASSFSRDRVSPLHF
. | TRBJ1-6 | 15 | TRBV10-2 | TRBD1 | TGCGCCAGCAAGGTCGGACAGGGGATAGGGTCACCCCTCCACTTT | CASKVGQGIGSPLHF
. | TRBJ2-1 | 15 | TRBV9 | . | TGTGCCAGCAGCGTCAGGGCAGTCGAGTCCAATGAGCAGTTCTTC | CASSVRAVESNEQFF
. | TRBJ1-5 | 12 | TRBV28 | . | TGTGCCAGCAGTCTCCAGGGGAAGCCCCAGCATTTT | CASSLQGKPQHF
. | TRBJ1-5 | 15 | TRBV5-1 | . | TGCGCCAGCAGCTTAGGCGGAACAGGGAATCAGCCCCAGCATTTT | CASSLGGTGNQPQHF
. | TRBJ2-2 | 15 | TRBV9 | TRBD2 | TGTGCCAGCACGAGCGGGGCTTCGAACACCGGGGAGCTGTTTTTT | CASTSGASNTGELFF
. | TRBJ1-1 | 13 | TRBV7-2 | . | TGTGCCAGCAGCCTAATGTCGAACACTGAAGCTTTCTTT | CASSLMSNTEAFF
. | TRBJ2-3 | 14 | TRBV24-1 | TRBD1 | TGTGCCACCAGGGGACAGGGGAGTGGAGATACGCAGTATTTT | CATRGQGSGDTQYF
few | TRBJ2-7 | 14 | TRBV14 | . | TGTGCCAGCAGCCAAGAAGTAGGGGACTACGAGCAGTACTTC | CASSQEVGDYEQYF
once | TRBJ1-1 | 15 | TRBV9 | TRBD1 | TGTGCCAGCAGCGTAGGAGGTCAGGTCAGGGGGAATGCTTTCTTT | CASSVGGQVRGNAFF
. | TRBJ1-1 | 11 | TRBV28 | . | TGTGCCAGCAGAGGACAGCTTGAAGCTTTCTTT | CASRGQLEAFF
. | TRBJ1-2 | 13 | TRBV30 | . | TGTGCCTGGAATGGCAGGAAGGAATATGGCTACACCTTC | CAWNGRKEYGYTF
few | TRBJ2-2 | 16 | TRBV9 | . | TGTGCCAGCAGCGTAAGGGCTAGCTTAGGCACCGGGGAGCTGTTTTTT | CASSVRASLGTGELFF